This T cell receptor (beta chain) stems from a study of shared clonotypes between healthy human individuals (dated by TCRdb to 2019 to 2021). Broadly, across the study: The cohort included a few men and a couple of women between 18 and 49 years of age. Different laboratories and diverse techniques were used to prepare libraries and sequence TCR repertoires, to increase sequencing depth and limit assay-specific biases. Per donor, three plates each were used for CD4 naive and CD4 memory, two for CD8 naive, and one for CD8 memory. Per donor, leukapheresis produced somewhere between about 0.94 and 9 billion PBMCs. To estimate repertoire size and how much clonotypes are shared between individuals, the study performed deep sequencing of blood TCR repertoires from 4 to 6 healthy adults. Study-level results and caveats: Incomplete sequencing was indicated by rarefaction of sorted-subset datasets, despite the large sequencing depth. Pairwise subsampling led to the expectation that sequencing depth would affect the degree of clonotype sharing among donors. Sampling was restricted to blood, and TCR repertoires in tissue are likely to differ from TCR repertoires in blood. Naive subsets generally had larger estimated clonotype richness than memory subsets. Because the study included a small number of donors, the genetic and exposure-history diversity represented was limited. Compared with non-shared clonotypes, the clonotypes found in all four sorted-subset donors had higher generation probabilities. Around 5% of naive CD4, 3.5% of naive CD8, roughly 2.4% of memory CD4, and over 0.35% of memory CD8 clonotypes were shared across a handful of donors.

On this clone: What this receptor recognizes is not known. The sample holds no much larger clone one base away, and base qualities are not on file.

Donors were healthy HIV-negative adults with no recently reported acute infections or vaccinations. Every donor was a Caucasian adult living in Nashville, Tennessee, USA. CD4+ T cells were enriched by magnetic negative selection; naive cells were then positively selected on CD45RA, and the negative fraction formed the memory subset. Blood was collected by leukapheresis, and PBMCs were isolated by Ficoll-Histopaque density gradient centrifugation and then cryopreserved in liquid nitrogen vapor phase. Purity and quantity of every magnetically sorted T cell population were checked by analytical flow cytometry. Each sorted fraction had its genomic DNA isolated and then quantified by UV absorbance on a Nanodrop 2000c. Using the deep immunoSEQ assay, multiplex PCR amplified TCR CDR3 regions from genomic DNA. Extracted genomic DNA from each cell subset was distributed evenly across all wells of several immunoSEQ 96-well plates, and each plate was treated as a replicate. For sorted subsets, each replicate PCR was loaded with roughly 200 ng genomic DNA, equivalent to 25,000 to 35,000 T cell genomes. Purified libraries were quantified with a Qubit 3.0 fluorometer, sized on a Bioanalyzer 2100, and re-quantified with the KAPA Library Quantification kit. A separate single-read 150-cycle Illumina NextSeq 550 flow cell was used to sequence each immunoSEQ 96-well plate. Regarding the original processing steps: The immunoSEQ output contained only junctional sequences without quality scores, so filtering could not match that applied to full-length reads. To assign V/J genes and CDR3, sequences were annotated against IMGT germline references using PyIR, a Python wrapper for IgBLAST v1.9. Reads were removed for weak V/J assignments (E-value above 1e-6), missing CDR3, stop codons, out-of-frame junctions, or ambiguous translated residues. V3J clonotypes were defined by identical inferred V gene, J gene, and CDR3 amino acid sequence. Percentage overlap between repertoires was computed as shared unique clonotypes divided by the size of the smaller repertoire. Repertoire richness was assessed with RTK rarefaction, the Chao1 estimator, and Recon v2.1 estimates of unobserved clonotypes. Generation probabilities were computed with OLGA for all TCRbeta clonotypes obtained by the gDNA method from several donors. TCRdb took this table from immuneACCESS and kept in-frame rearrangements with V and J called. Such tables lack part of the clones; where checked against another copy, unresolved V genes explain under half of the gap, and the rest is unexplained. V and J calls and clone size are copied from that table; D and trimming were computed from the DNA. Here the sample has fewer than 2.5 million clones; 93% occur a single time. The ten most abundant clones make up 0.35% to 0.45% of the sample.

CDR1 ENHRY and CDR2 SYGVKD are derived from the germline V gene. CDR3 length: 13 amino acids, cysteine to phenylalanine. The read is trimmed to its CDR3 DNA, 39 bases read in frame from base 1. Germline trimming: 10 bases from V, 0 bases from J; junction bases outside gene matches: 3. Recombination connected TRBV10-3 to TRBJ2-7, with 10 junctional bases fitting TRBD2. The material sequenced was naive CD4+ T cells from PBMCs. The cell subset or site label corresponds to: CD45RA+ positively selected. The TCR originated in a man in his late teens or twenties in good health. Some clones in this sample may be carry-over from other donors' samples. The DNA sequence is TGTGCCACCCTAGCGGGGGACTCCTACGAGCAGTACTTC. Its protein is CATLAGDSYEQYF.